The T cell receptor (beta chain) described here comes from a study of OX40 agonist ivuxolimab in advanced cancers. Study overall: An agonistic human IgG2 monoclonal antibody against OX40 (CD134) was given. General study results and limits: No determination was made of the antigen specificity of the expanded peripheral T cells. Those patients achieving a partial response at 0.1-3.0 mg/kg showed among the lowest clonal expansion. The CD4+ and CD8+ T cells in the blood had expanded clonally by week 6 at 0.1 to 3.0 mg/kg.

TCRdb's copy holds only in-frame clones and misses some; the assay was immunoSEQ multiplex PCR. The repertoire holds about 110,000 clones, about 91% seen once, with 0.66% in the top ten. Of note for this clone: Its matching antigen is unknown.

Sequencing was performed on CD4+ or CD8+ T cells sorted from blood, taken in a trial of the OX40 agonist ivuxolimab. This sequence originates from an adult with an advanced solid tumor such as melanoma, head and neck, liver or kidney cancer.

Here the CDR3 reads CASSFRGALNTEAFF. In DNA, the CDR3 is TGTGCCAGCAGCTTTAGGGGGGCCCTGAACACTGAAGCTTTCTTT. This rearrangement joins TRBV5-6 to TRBJ1-1; possible D gene TRBD1, 6 bases. This CDR3 is 15 amino acids long. Germline V gene lookup returns CDR1 SGHDT and CDR2 YYEEEE. Trimming shortened V by 2 bases and J by 0 bases, and 11 bases separated the two germline ends. Full variable domain (outside the CDR3, taken from reference TRBV5-6 and TRBJ1-1): DAGVTQSPTHLIKTRGQQVTLRCSPKSGHDTVSWYQQALGQGPQFIFQYYEEEERQRGNFPDRFSGHQFPNYSSELNVNALLLGDSALYLCASSFRGALNTEAFFGQGTRLTVV.